This T cell receptor (beta chain) was profiled in a study of T cells in localized non-small cell lung cancer (TCRdb year 2020). At the level of the whole study: T cell repertoires of 200 to 250 early-stage NSCLC patients were analyzed, with tumors being compared against uninvolved tumor-adjacent lungs. NSCLC patients had a mean age of approximately 70 years, and around 130 were male and around 110 female. The cohort was made up of 200 to 250 treatment-naive NSCLC patients whose localized lung tumors had been resected.

TCR beta CDR3 regions were sequenced from DNA using the immunoSEQ Assay. Turning to the authors' computational methods: To compute T cell density, TCR beta template counts were normalized to usable DNA, which was estimated by amplifying housekeeping genes. Using the preseqR package, richness was estimated by extrapolating to 120,000 templates for tissue samples and 400,000 templates for PBMC samples. Clonality was calculated as one minus Pielou's evenness. Differential abundance testing on productive amino-acid clonotypes, with a minimum total count of 5 and an alpha of 0.1, was used to identify tissue-enriched TCRs. Repertoire overlap between compartments was quantified with the Jaccard Index and Morisita Overlap Index. GLIPH grouped TCR beta CDR3s together with public tetramer-defined viral CDR3s, and a viral motif had to include at least three viral sequences and show V-gene enrichment. TCRdb retrieved this table from immuneACCESS and kept in-frame rearrangements only. Not all clones are present; in checked studies, unresolved V genes account for under half, and no reason is known for the remainder. The V and J calls and clone size come from that table; D and trimming were worked out from the DNA. This sample comprises 2,800 or so clones, 28% of them detected only once. Less than 20% of the sample goes to the ten largest clones.

Notes on this clone: It lacks a known antigen. The record has no base qualities; no much larger clone is one base away.

The cysteine opens and the phenylalanine closes a CDR3 of 15 amino acids. Only CDR3 DNA remains: 45 bases, in frame from the first base. Clipping removes 5 bases from V and 5 bases from J, with 6 as the unmatched junction base count. The paper's findings and limits, for the study overall: Uninvolved tumor-adjacent lung showed the highest T cell clonality, higher than tumor, which suggests more focused antigenic responses in the uninvolved tumor-adjacent lung. Multi-region tumor sequencing was not performed, so intratumor heterogeneity could not be excluded. Higher blood T cell density associated with longer overall survival, while higher adjacent-lung clonality associated with shorter survival. A median of approximately 62 of the top 100 tumor clones turned up in the paired uninvolved adjacent lung, and some 27 of those clones also ranked among the top 100 of that same adjacent lung. Since the design was exploratory, TCR variables were selected using unadjusted p-values with no false-discovery rate correction.

At diagnosis, tumor, uninvolved tumor-adjacent lung and peripheral blood were collected and then preserved as a mix of FFPE and fresh-frozen material. The sequences come from lung tumor tissue, collected before any cancer treatment. The rearranged chain carries TRBV23-1 and TRBJ1-2, with 12 bases aligning to TRBD1. TRBV23-1 is flagged as an ORF with uncertain function. This TCR was sampled from a female donor older than 55 with stage II squamous cell lung carcinoma. The bases read TGCGCCAGCAGTAACCGGGACAGGGGGCATTATGGCTACACCTTC. It translates as CASSNRDRGHYGYTF.